This T cell receptor beta chain originates from a study of T cells in Graves' hyperthyroidism and ophthalmopathy. Amplified TCR beta CDR3 regions derived from RNA transcripts. The TCR CDR3 first-round RT-PCR relied on the HTBI primer set. TCRdb ran MiXCR on the multiplex PCR reads and lists one entry per CDR3 protein. The sample comprises 450,000 to 700,000 distinct CDR3 sequences, under 60% of which are singletons, and approximately 7.5% rests with the top ten. No ophthalmopathy progression within 18 months constituted stable Graves' hyperthyroidism. The hyperthyroidism was newly diagnosed and had lasted under 2 months; the patients were aged 18 to 65. A patient was excluded if there was uncontrolled infection, other autoimmune disease, pregnancy or lactation. Diagnosis rested on symptoms, serum thyroxine and TRAb, thyroid ultrasound, and orbital computed tomography. Many counts were recorded for this clonotype.

Looked up from germline, CDR1 is SGHNT and CDR2 is YENEEA. Trimming removed 3 bases at V and 1 base at J, with 9 bases between. The CDR3 is 14 amino acids. The receptor comes from a woman aged 18-30 years with Graves' hyperthyroidism. V usage is TRBV11-3 and J usage is TRBJ1-1, with D unresolved. The sequencing sample was made of peripheral blood or thyroid tissue (not recorded which). This CDR3 reads CASSFRTGNTEAFF. CDR3 coding DNA: TGTGCCAGCAGCTTTCGGACGGGGAACACTGAAGCTTTCTTT. The full variable domain, in which reference TRBV11-3 and TRBJ1-1 provide the parts outside the CDR3, is EAGVVQSPRYKIIEKKQPVAFWCNPISGHNTLYWYLQNLGQGPELLIRYENEEAVDDSQLPKDRFSAERLKGVDSTLKIQPAELGDSAVYLCASSFRTGNTEAFFGQGTRLTVV.